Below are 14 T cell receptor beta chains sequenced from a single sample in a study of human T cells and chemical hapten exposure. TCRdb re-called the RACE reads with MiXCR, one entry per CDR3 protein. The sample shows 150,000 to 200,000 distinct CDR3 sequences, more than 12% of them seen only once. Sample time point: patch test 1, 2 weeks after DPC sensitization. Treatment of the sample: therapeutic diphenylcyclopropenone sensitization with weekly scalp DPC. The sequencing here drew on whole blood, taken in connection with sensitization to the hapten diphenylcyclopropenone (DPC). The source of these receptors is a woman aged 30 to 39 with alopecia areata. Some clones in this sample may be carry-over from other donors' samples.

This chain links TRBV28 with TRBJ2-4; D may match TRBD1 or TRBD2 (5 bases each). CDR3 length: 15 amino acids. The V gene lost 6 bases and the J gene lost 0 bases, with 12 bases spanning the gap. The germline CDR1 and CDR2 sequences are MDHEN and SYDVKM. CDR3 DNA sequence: TGTGCCAGCAGGCCAAGGGACCAAGCCAAAAACATTCAGTACTTC. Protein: CASRPRDQAKNIQYF.

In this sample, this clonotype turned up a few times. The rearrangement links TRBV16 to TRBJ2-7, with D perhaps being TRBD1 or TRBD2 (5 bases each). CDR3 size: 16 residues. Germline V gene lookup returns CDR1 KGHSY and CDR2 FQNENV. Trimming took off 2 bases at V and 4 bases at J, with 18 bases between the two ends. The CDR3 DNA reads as TGTGCCAGCAGCCAACCGGGGCCCCTAGGGTCTTACGAGCAGTACTTC. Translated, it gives CASSQPGPLGSYEQYF.

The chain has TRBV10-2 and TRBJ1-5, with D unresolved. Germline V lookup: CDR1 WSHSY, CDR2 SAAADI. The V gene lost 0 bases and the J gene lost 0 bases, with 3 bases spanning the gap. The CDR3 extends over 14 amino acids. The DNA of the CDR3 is TGCGCCAGCAGTGAGTCGGGTAGCAATCAGCCCCAGCATTTT. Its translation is CASSESGSNQPQHF.

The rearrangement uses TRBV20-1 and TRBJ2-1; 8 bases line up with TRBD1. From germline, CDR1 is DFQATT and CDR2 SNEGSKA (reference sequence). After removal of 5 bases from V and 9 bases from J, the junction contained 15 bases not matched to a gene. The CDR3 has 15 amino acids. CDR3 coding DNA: TGCAGTGCTTCAGATGGGGCAGGGGGCTTGTCTGAGCAGTTCTTC. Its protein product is CSASDGAGGLSEQFF.

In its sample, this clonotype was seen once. The CDR3 loop reads CASSEASGGTQYF. As DNA, the CDR3 is TGTGCCAGCAGTGAAGCGTCGGGGGGTACGCAGTATTTT. The rearrangement links TRBV2 to TRBJ2-3, with 7 bases lining up with TRBD2. After removal of 0 bases from V and 8 bases from J, the junction contained 2 bases not matched to a gene. The CDR3 runs to 13 residues. Germline V gives CDR1 SNHLY, CDR2 FYNNEI.

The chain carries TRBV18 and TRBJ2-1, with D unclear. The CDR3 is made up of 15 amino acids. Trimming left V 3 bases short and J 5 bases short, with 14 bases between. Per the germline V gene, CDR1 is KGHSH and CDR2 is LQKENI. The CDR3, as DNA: TGTGCCAGCTCACCGGCTAACAGCGCTCACAATGAGCAGTTCTTC. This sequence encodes CASSPANSAHNEQFF. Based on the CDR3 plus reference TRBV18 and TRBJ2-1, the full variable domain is NAGVMQNPRHLVRRRGQEARLRCSPMKGHSHVYWYRQLPEEGLKFMVYLQKENIIDESGMPKERFSAEFPKEGPSILRIQQVVRGDSAAYFCASSPANSAHNEQFFGPGTRLTVL.

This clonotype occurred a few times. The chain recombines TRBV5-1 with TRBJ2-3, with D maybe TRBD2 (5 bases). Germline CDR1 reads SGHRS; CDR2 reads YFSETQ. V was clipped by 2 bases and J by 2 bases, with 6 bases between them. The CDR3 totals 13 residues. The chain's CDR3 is CASSFGITDTQYF. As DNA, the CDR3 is TGCGCCAGCAGCTTCGGGATCACAGATACGCAGTATTTT.

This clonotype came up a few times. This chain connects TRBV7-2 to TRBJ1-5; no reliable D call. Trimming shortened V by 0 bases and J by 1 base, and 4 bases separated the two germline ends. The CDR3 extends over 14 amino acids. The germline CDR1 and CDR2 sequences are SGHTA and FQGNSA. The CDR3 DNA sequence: TGTGCCAGCAGCTTAGCGACCAGCAATCAGCCCCAGCATTTT. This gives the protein CASSLATSNQPQHF.

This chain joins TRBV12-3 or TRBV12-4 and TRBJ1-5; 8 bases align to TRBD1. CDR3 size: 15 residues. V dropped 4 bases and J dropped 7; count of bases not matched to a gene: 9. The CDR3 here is CASSSNRGWEQPQHF. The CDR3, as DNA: TGTGCCAGCAGTTCAAACAGGGGGTGGGAACAGCCCCAGCATTTT.

The CDR3 spells CASNQAGTQYF. The CDR3 region has the DNA TGTGCCAGCAACCAGGCTGGGACCCAGTACTTC. V usage is TRBV2 and J usage is TRBJ2-5; unclear D gene. Germline values: CDR1 SNHLY, CDR2 FYNNEI. V dropped 7 bases and J dropped 7 bases, with 10 bases sitting between them. This CDR3 is built from 11 residues.

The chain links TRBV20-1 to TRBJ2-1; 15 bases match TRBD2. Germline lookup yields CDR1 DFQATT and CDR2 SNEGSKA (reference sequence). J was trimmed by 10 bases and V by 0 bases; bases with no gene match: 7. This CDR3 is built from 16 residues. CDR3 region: CSAREQGLAGGREQFF. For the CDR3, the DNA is TGCAGTGCTAGAGAGCAGGGACTAGCGGGAGGACGAGAGCAGTTCTTC.

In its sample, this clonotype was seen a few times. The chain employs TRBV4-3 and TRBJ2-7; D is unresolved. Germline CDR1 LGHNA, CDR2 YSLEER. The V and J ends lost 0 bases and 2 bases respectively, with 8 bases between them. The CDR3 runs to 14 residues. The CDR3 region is CASSQESGTYEQYF. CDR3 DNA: TGCGCCAGCAGCCAAGAGTCGGGTACCTACGAGCAGTACTTC.

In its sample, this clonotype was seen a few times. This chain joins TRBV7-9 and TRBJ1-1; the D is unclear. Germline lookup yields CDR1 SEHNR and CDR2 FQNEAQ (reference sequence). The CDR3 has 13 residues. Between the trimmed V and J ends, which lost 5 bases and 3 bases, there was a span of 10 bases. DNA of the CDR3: TGTGCCAGCAGCATAAGACGGGACACTGAAGCTTTCTTT. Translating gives CASSIRRDTEAFF.

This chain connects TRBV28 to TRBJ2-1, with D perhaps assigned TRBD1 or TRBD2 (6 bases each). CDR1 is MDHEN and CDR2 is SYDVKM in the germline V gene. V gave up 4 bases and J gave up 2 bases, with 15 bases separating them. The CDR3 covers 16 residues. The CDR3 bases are TGTGCCAGCAGTTCTCCCCGGGGGCCGACCTACAATGAGCAGTTCTTC. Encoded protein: CASSSPRGPTYNEQFF.